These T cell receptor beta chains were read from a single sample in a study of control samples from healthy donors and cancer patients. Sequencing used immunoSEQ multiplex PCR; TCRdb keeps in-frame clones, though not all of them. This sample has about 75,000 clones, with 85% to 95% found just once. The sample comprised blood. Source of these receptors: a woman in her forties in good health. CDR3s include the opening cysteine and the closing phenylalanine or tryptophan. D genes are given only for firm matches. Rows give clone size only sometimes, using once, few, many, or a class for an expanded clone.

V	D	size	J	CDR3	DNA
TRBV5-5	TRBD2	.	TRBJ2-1	CASSLRTSGGAFQFF	TGTGCCAGCAGCCTCCGGACTAGCGGGGGGGCCTTTCAGTTCTTC
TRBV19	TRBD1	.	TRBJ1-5	CASTLDGQGHYSNQPQHF	TGTGCCAGTACCCTAGATGGACAGGGGCATTATAGCAATCAGCCCCAGCATTTT
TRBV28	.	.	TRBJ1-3	CASIQEGAGNTIYF	TGTGCCAGCATCCAGGAGGGGGCTGGAAACACCATATATTTT
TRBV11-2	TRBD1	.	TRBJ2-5	CASSLARTGGTETQYF	TGTGCCAGCAGCTTAGCCCGGACAGGGGGCACGGAGACCCAGTACTTC
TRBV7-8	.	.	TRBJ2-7	CASSLGHRREYEQYF	TGTGCCAGCAGCTTAGGCCACCGGAGGGAGTACGAGCAGTACTTC
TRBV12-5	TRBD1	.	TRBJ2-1	CASGLGQGQSWEQFF	TGTGCTAGTGGTTTGGGACAGGGACAGTCTTGGGAGCAGTTCTTC
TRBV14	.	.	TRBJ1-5	CASSQVRTLNSNQPQHF	TGTGCCAGCAGCCAAGTCCGGACACTTAATAGCAATCAGCCCCAGCATTTT
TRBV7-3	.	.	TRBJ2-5	CASSFLGGPDKETQYF	TGTGCCAGCAGCTTTCTGGGGGGGCCTGATAAAGAGACCCAGTACTTC
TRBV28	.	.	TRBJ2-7	CASSNVVRRPYEQYF	TGTGCCAGCAGTAATGTGGTAAGAAGGCCCTACGAGCAGTACTTC
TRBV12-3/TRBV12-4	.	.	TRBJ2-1	CASSFSGNNEQFF	TGTGCCAGCAGTTTTTCCGGAAACAATGAGCAGTTCTTC
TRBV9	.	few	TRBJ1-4	CASSVDPVNEKLFF	TGTGCCAGCAGCGTAGACCCCGTCAATGAAAAACTGTTTTTT
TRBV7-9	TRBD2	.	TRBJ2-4	CASSLSLAVRAKNIQYF	TGTGCCAGCAGCTTAAGCCTAGCGGTTAGGGCCAAAAACATTCAGTACTTC
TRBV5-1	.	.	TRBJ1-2	CASSPSDYYGYTF	TGCGCCAGCAGCCCTTCGGACTACTATGGCTACACCTTC
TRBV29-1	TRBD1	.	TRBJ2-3	CSVAGTGPPDTQYF	TGCAGCGTTGCCGGGACAGGGCCCCCAGATACGCAGTATTTT
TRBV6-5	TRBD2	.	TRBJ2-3	CASSSRGSGRKDTQYF	TGTGCCAGCAGTTCCCGGGGTAGCGGGAGGAAAGATACGCAGTATTTT
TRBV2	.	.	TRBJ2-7	CASSSTGKYEQYF	TGTGCCAGCAGCTCGACAGGAAAATACGAGCAGTACTTC
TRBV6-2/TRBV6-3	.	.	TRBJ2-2	CASSPSLAATGTGELFF	TGTGCCAGCAGTCCCTCCTTAGCGGCGACGGGGACCGGGGAGCTGTTTTTT
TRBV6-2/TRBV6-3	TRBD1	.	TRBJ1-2	CASSIDREYGYTF	TGTGCCAGCAGTATTGACAGGGAGTATGGCTACACCTTC
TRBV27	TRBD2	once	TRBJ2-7	CASSLVHGGGPYEQYF	TGTGCCAGCAGTTTAGTTCACGGGGGGGGACCATACGAGCAGTACTTC
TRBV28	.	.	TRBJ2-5	CASSLRGETQYF	TGTGCCAGCAGTTTAAGAGGGGAGACCCAGTACTTC
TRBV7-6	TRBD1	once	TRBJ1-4	CASSRQGMSEKLFF	TGTGCCAGCAGCCGACAGGGGATGAGCGAAAAACTGTTTTTT
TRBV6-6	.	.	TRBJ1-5	CASSYGRGQPQHF	TGTGCCAGCAGTTACGGCAGGGGACAGCCCCAGCATTTT
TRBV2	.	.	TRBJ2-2	CASSEWGRGNTGELFF	TGTGCCAGCAGTGAATGGGGCAGGGGAAACACCGGGGAGCTGTTTTTT
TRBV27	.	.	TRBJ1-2	CASSSPRAGSGYTF	TGTGCCAGCAGTAGTCCGCGGGCAGGGAGTGGCTACACCTTC
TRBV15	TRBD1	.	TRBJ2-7	CATSRGHRGLSYEQYF	TGTGCCACCAGCAGGGGGCACAGGGGCCTCTCCTACGAGCAGTACTTC
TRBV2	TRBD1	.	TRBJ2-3	CASWGTGTGKDTQYF	TGTGCCAGTTGGGGTACCGGGACAGGCAAAGATACGCAGTATTTT
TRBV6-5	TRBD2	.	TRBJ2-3	CASRLAGGTDTQYF	TGTGCCAGCCGACTAGCGGGGGGCACAGATACGCAGTATTTT
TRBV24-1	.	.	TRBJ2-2	CATSELTGMGDTGELFF	TGTGCCACCAGTGAGTTAACAGGGATGGGGGACACCGGGGAGCTGTTTTTT
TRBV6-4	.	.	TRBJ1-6	CASSDSLTSGTLHF	TGTGCCAGCAGTGACTCTCTTACTAGCGGGACCCTCCACTTT
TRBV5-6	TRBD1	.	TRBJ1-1	CASSLVQGDEAFF	TGTGCCAGCAGCTTGGTACAGGGGGATGAAGCTTTCTTT
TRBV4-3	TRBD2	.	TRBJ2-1	CASSPSGGAVYEQFF	TGCGCCAGCAGCCCTAGCGGGGGGGCCGTGTATGAGCAGTTCTTC
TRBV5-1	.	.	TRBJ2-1	CASSFDRDGLLIEQFF	TGCGCCAGCAGCTTCGACCGGGACGGATTACTAATTGAGCAGTTCTTC
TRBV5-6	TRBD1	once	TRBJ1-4	CASSSGGGKLFF	TGTGCCAGCAGCTCAGGGGGCGGAAAACTGTTTTTT
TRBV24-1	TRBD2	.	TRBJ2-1	CATSDPGLANEQFF	TGTGCCACCAGTGATCCAGGACTAGCGAATGAGCAGTTCTTC
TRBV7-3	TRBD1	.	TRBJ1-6	CASSSGTGGNSPLHF	TGTGCCAGCAGCTCCGGGACAGGTGGAAATTCACCCCTCCACTTT
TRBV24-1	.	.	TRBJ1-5	CATSVPARLVDTQPQHF	TGTGCCACCAGTGTCCCAGCCCGCTTGGTGGATACTCAGCCCCAGCATTTT